What follows are 28 T cell receptor beta chains derived from one specimen sequenced in a study of blood T cells in healthy people across ages. Next came a second PCR, run for about 7 to 12 cycles, which used a sample-barcoded 5' primer along with a J-beta primer mix. TCRdb reprocessed the 5' RACE reads via MiXCR and lists one record per CDR3 protein. The repertoire holds 1.5 million to 2 million distinct CDR3 sequences, with 28% as singletons. Sequenced sample: blood. The receptors stem from a woman in her 30s in good health.

This clonotype turned up a few times. The DNA for the CDR3 is TGTGCCAGCGGCCCATCTAGCGGGGTCTACGAGCAGTACTTC. Translation gives CASGPSSGVYEQYF. The chain joins TRBV27 to TRBJ2-7; 9 bases fit TRBD2. CDR3 length: 14 amino acids. The V gene end was trimmed by 8 bases and the J gene end by 3 bases; junction bases not matched to a gene: 8. Germline V gene lookup returns CDR1 MNHEY and CDR2 SMNVEV (reference sequence).

A few counts support this clonotype. This chain uses TRBV5-1 with TRBJ2-3; D may be TRBD2 (5 bases). Trimming cost V 0 bases and J 4 bases, with 15 bases left between them. The CDR3 loop spans 16 amino acids. Looked up from germline, CDR1 is SGHRS and CDR2 is YFSETQ. CDR3 region: CASSLEPGWTADTQYF. In nucleotides, the CDR3 is TGCGCCAGCAGCTTGGAACCGGGGTGGACTGCAGATACGCAGTATTTT.

The table lists this clonotype with a few counts. V usage is TRBV15 and J usage is TRBJ2-5; 9 bases agree with TRBD2. The DNA end favors TRBJ2-7, so the J call may be wrong. The CDR3 runs to 15 residues. The germline gives CDR1 LNHNV, CDR2 YYDKDF (reference sequence). CDR3 in amino acids: CAAAEAGGPRYEQYF. For the CDR3, the DNA is TGTGCCGCCGCAGAGGCGGGAGGGCCGAGATACGAGCAGTACTTC.

The chain carries TRBV6-6 and TRBJ2-1, with 8 bases matching TRBD2. CDR1 is MNHNY, CDR2 SVGAGI, per germline (reference sequence). The CDR3 contains 14 residues. V gave up 7 bases and J gave up 8 bases; unmatched junction bases: 10. The CDR3 sequence: CASTDRTSTYEQFF. CDR3 nucleotide sequence: TGTGCCAGCACCGACCGGACTAGCACCTATGAGCAGTTCTTC.

The table lists this clonotype with a few counts. This chain connects TRBV5-5 to TRBJ2-5, with a possible D match to TRBD1 (6 bases). With 4 bases removed from V and 5 bases from J, the gap between germline ends came to 12 bases. The CDR3 consists of 13 residues. From germline, CDR1 is SGHKS and CDR2 YYEKEE (reference sequence). CDR3: CASSTRTAETQYF. The CDR3 nucleotides read TGTGCCAGCAGCACTCGGACAGCTGAGACCCAGTACTTC. The complete variable domain, with remaining parts taken from reference TRBV5-5 and TRBJ2-5, reads DAGVTQSPTHLIKTRGQQVTLRCSPISGHKSVSWYQQVLGQGPQFIFQYYEKEERGRGNFPDRFSARQFPNYSSELNVNALLLGDSALYLCASSTRTAETQYFGPGTRLLVL.

The chain has TRBV27 and TRBJ1-5, with D maybe TRBD1 (6 bases). With 1 base removed from V and 6 bases from J, the gap between germline ends came to 13 bases. This CDR3 spans 15 amino acids. Germline V gene lookup returns CDR1 MNHEY and CDR2 SMNVEV (reference sequence). The CDR3 reads CASSLLGGSGQPQHF. The CDR3 nucleotides are TGTGCCAGCAGTTTATTAGGGGGATCGGGTCAGCCCCAGCATTTT.

This clonotype was seen a few times. One junction end does not reproduce the germline sequence, and a read error may be involved. The chain is built from TRBV14 and TRBJ1-2; possibly TRBD1 for D (5 bases). The germline V gene has CDR1 SGHDN and CDR2 FVKESK. This CDR3 region has 16 residues. The CDR3, as DNA: TGTGCCAGCAGCCAAGATCTAAGGGGCGCCGACTATTGCTACACCTTC. Protein: CASSQDLRGADYCYTF.

V gene TRBV12-3 or TRBV12-4 combines with J gene TRBJ2-5; D not resolved. V was shortened by 6 bases and J by 3 bases, with 11 bases between the two germline ends. The CDR3 loop spans 13 amino acids. In DNA, the CDR3 is TGTGCCAGCAGGTTAACAGCCAAAGAGACCCAGTACTTC. As protein: CASRLTAKETQYF.

This rearrangement joins TRBV5-5 to TRBJ2-7; 9 bases agree with TRBD2. The CDR3 contains 16 residues. In germline, CDR1 is SGHKS, CDR2 YYEKEE (reference sequence). V lost 2 bases to trimming and J lost 7 bases; unmatched junction nucleotides: 13. The CDR3 DNA sequence: TGTGCCAGCAGCTTTTCAGCTAGCGGGGCCTACAATGAGCAGTACTTC. Its protein product is CASSFSASGAYNEQYF.

The sample holds a few counts of this clonotype. V usage is TRBV30 and J usage is TRBJ2-1, with 10 bases fitting TRBD2. CDR3 length equals 18 residues. V lost 0 bases to trimming and J lost 0 bases; unmatched junction nucleotides: 8. Looked up from germline, CDR1 is GTSNPN and CDR2 is SVGIG (reference sequence). CDR3 sequence: CAWSVVSGGLSSYNEQFF. For the CDR3, the DNA is TGTGCCTGGAGTGTAGTTAGCGGGGGGCTAAGCTCCTACAATGAGCAGTTCTTC.

This clonotype showed up many times. This chain joins TRBV20-1 and TRBJ2-5, with 9 bases matching TRBD2. Per the germline V gene, CDR1 is DFQATT and CDR2 is SNEGSKA (reference sequence). There are 17 residues in the CDR3. The V segment lost 1 base and the J segment 4 bases; nucleotides outside the gene matches: 13. The CDR3 protein is CSARVGVVAGDRETQYF. The CDR3 bases are TGCAGTGCTAGAGTGGGGGTGGTAGCGGGAGACCGAGAGACCCAGTACTTC.

The V call is TRBV6-1, the J call TRBJ2-2, with 7 positions matching TRBD2. CDR1 is MNHNS and CDR2 is SASEGT in the germline V gene. The V and J ends lost 11 bases and 1 base, in that order; junction bases with no gene match: 4. The CDR3 contains 13 residues. The CDR3 here is CAYRGENTGELFF. As DNA, the CDR3 is TGTGCCTACCGGGGGGAGAACACCGGGGAGCTGTTTTTT.

The V call is TRBV2, the J call TRBJ1-6; a possible D gene is TRBD1 (6 bases). The V and J ends lost 6 bases and 8 bases respectively, with 11 bases between them. Germline lookup yields CDR1 SNHLY and CDR2 FYNNEI. The CDR3 totals 13 residues. The CDR3 is CASSTGPDSPLHF. The CDR3 DNA reads as TGTGCCAGCAGCACAGGGCCGGATTCACCCCTCCACTTT.

The table lists this clonotype with a few counts. The chain combines TRBV7-9 with TRBJ2-7; 16 positions agree with TRBD2. Germline lookup yields CDR1 SEHNR and CDR2 FQNEAQ (reference sequence). The junction had 9 bases not matched to a gene; V was cut back by 8 bases and J by 5 bases. CDR3 length equals 16 residues. CDR3 bases: TGTGCCAGCCGCCCGGGACTAGCGGGGGGGCCGCACGAGCAGTACTTC. Translating gives CASRPGLAGGPHEQYF.

With regard to this clonotype: The germline gene is not matched at one end of the junction; a read error may be the cause. The gene calls are TRBV11-3 and TRBJ1-1, with D hard to call. Per the germline V gene, CDR1 is SGHNT and CDR2 is YENEEA. This CDR3 is 17 amino acids long. The CDR3 here is CASGLGPESPMNTEAFF. The DNA for the CDR3 is TGTGCCAGCGGCTTAGGGCCAGAAAGCCCAATGAACACTGAAGCTTTCTTT.

This clonotype was seen many times. The chain recombines TRBV10-3 with TRBJ2-7; 8 bases map to TRBD1. The ends lost 6 bases at V and 1 base at J; junction bases unmatched: 5. CDR3 size: 14 residues. Germline lookup yields CDR1 ENHRY and CDR2 SYGVKD. The CDR3 spells CAIREDRVSYEQYF. In nucleotides, the CDR3 is TGTGCCATCAGGGAGGACAGGGTGTCCTACGAGCAGTACTTC.

A remark on this clonotype: This clone may be a read error of a much larger clone one base away. The genes are TRBV10-3 and TRBJ2-4; 8 nucleotides match TRBD1. Germline V gene data show CDR1 as ENHRY and CDR2 as SYGVKD. With 6 bases clipped from V and 13 bases from J, the junction kept 17 bases outside the gene matches. The CDR3 has 15 residues. Here the CDR3 reads CAIRVTGGGYNEQYF. DNA for the CDR3: TGTGCCATCAGGGTTACAGGGGGAGGCTACAATGAGCAGTACTTC.

Notes on this clonotype: Just one base apart from a much larger clone, this may be a read error. The chain links TRBV7-3 to TRBJ2-7; 11 bases are a match to TRBD2. Losses at the gene ends were 0 bases for V and 7 bases for J; bases not matched to a gene: 5. Per germline, CDR1 SGHTA and CDR2 FQGTGA. The CDR3 has 15 residues. The CDR3: CASSLTTSGGNEQYF. The CDR3 DNA sequence: TGTGCCAGCAGCTTAACAACTAGCGGGGGTAATGAGCAGTACTTC.

The chain links TRBV20-1 to TRBJ1-2; D gene uncertain. Per the germline V gene, CDR1 is DFQATT and CDR2 is SNEGSKA (reference sequence). The CDR3 spans 14 residues. Trimming took 0 bases from V and 8 from J, leaving 16 bases between them. The CDR3 spells CSARDGPATKGYTF. The CDR3 region has the DNA TGCAGTGCTAGAGATGGACCCGCTACTAAGGGCTACACCTTC.

The V call is TRBV5-1, the J call TRBJ1-1, with D hard to call. Germline V gene sequence: CDR1 SGHRS, CDR2 YFSETQ. CDR3 length: 13 residues. Deletions cut 0 bases from V and 7 bases from J, with 10 bases between. The DNA of the CDR3 is TGCGCCAGCAGCTTGGGTGAGCAGAGTGAAGCTTTCTTT. This encodes CASSLGEQSEAFF.

CDR3 amino acids: CASSLPGDDVNSPLHF. The CDR3 nucleotides are TGTGCCAGCAGCCTGCCCGGCGACGATGTAAATTCACCCCTCCACTTT. The genes are TRBV5-6 and TRBJ1-6; D is uncertain. This CDR3 has 16 amino acids. Looked up from germline, CDR1 is SGHDT and CDR2 is YYEEEE. Between the trimmed V and J ends, which lost 4 bases and 7 bases, there was a span of 18 bases.

This clonotype was found many times. The rearrangement links TRBV9 to TRBJ2-1; weak D call: TRBD2 (7 bases). Germline V gene sequence: CDR1 SGDLS, CDR2 YYNGEE. This CDR3 has 15 residues. The V and J ends lost 1 base and 4 bases respectively, with 12 bases between them. For the CDR3, the DNA is TGTGCCAGCAGCGTATCTAGGGGGGGTTACAATGAGCAGTTCTTC. Translating it yields CASSVSRGGYNEQFF.

Written as DNA, the CDR3 is TGTGCCAGCAGGTACAGTGACGTGGAAGGGGGCTATGGCTACACCTTC. Protein sequence: CASRYSDVEGGYGYTF. This chain connects TRBV6-5 to TRBJ1-2; D may be TRBD1 (6 bases). Germline assignment: CDR1 MNHEY and CDR2 SVGAGI. The CDR3 runs to 16 residues. V was cut by 6 bases and J by 4 bases, with 21 bases left in between.

The chain combines TRBV11-2 with TRBJ2-3; the match to TRBD2 covers 9 bases. CDR3 length: 18 amino acids. The germline V gene encodes CDR1 SGHAT and CDR2 FQNNGV. The trim removed 1 base at V and 2 bases at J, leaving 10 bases unmatched. This chain's CDR3 is CASSLGEAAGGNTDTQYF. CDR3 DNA sequence: TGTGCCAGCAGCTTAGGTGAGGCAGCGGGGGGCAACACAGATACGCAGTATTTT.

With respect to this clonotype: At one boundary the junction diverges from the germline segment, which might be a read error. The chain carries TRBV25-1 and TRBJ2-4; no clear D gene. CDR1 is MGHDK, CDR2 SYGVNS, per germline. The CDR3 is 11 amino acids. The CDR3 nucleotides read TGTGTCAGCAGTATACTGGGTGAGCAGTACTTC. This gives the protein CVSSILGEQYF.

Concerning this clonotype: One base away lies a much larger clone, so this may be a sequencing read error. The rearrangement joins TRBV20-1 to TRBJ2-1; D could derive from TRBD1 or TRBD2 (5 bases each). CDR1 is DFQATT, CDR2 SNEGSKA, per germline (reference sequence). Trimming removed 3 bases from V and 8 bases from J, with 17 bases in between. The CDR3 has 14 amino acids. This chain's CDR3 is CSARYIPRGDEQFF. CDR3 bases: TGCAGTGCTAGGTACATCCCCCGGGGCGATGAGCAGTTCTTC.

V gene TRBV12-3 or TRBV12-4 combines with J gene TRBJ1-2; D uncertain. The CDR3 has 12 amino acids. V lost 6 bases, J lost 3 bases, and 8 bases lay in between. This chain's CDR3 is CASRYSDYGYTF. The CDR3 DNA follows: TGTGCCAGCAGGTACTCCGACTATGGCTACACCTTC.

To note about this clonotype: The junction and the germline gene differ at one end; a read error may be behind it. The chain carries TRBV3-1 and TRBJ2-3, with a weak D call TRBD2 (6 bases). The CDR3 runs to 18 residues. Germline V gene lookup returns CDR1 LGHDT and CDR2 YNNKEL (reference sequence). For the CDR3, the DNA is TGTGCCAGCAGCCAAAACCTCCCCCGGGGGACCTCCTCAGAGACGCAGTATTTT. It codes for CASSQNLPRGTSSETQYF.